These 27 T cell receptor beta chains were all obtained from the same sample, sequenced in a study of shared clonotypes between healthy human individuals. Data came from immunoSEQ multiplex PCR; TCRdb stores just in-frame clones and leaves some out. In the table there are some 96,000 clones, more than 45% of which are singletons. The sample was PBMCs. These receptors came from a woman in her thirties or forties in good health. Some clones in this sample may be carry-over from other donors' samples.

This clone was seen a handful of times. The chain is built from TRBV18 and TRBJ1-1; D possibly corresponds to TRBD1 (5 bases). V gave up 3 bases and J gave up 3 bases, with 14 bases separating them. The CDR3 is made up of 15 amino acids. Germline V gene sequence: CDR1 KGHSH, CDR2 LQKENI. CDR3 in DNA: TGTGCCAGCTCACCCTCCGGGGGAGGTGACACTGAAGCTTTCTTT. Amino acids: CASSPSGGGDTEAFF.

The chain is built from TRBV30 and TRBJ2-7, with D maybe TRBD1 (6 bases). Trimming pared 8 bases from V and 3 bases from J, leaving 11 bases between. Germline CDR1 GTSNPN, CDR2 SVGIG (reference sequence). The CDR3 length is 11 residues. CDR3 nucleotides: TGTGCCAGTAAGGACAGCTACGAGCAGTACTTC. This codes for CASKDSYEQYF. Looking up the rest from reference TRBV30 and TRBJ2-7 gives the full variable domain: SQTIHQWPATLVQPVGSPLSLECTVEGTSNPNLYWYRQAAGRGLQLLFYSVGIGQISSEVPQNLSASRPQDRQFILSSKKLLLSDSGFYLCASKDSYEQYFGPGTRLTVT.

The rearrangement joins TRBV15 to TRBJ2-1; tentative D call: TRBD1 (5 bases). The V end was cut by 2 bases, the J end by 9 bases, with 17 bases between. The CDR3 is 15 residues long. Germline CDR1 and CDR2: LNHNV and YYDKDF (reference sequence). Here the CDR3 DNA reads TGTGCCACCAGCAGACGAGATAACAGGTACGGTGAGCAGTTCTTC. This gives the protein CATSRRDNRYGEQFF. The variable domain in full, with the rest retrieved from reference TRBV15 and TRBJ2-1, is DAMVIQNPRYQVTQFGKPVTLSCSQTLNHNVMYWYQQKSSQAPKLLFHYYDKDFNNEADTPDNFQSRRPNTSFCFLDIRSPGLGDTAMYLCATSRRDNRYGEQFFGPGTRLTVL.

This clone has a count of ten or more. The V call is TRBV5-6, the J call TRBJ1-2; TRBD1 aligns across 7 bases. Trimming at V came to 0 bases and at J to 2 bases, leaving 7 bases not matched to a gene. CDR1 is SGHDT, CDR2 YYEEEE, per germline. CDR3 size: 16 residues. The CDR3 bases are TGTGCCAGCAGCTTGGCCGACAGGGCGGGGAACTATGGCTACACCTTC. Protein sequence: CASSLADRAGNYGYTF. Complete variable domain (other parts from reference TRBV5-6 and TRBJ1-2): DAGVTQSPTHLIKTRGQQVTLRCSPKSGHDTVSWYQQALGQGPQFIFQYYEEEERQRGNFPDRFSGHQFPNYSSELNVNALLLGDSALYLCASSLADRAGNYGYTFGSGTRLTVV.

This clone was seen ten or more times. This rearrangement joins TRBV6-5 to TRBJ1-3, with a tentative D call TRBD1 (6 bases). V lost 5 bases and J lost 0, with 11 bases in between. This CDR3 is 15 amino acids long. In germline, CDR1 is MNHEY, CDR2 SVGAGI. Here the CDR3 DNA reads TGTGCCAGCAGTAAGGACAGAGACTCTGGAAACACCATATATTTT. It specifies CASSKDRDSGNTIYF.

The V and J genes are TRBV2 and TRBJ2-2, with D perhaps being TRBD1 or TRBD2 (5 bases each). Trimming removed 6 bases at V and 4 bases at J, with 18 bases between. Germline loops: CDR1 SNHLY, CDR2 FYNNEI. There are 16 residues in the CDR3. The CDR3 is CASSDRGARGTGELFF. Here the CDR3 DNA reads TGTGCCAGCAGCGACCGGGGCGCCCGAGGCACCGGGGAGCTGTTTTTT.

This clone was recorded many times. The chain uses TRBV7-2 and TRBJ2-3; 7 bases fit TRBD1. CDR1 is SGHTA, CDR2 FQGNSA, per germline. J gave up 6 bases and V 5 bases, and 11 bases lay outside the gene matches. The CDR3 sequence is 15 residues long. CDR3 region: CASSRLIRGWDTQYF. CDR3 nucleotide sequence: TGTGCCAGCAGCCGCCTGATCAGGGGGTGGGATACGCAGTATTTT.

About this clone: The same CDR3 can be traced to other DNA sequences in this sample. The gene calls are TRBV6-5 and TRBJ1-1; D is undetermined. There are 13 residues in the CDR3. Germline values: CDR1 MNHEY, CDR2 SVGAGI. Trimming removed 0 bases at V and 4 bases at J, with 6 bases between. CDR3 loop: CASSYSISTEAFF. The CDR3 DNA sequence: TGTGCCAGCAGTTACTCGATAAGCACTGAAGCTTTCTTT.

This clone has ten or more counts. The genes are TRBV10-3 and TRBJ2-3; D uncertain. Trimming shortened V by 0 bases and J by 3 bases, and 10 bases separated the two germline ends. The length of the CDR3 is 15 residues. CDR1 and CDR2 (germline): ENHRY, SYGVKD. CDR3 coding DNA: TGTGCCATCAGTGAGTCGGGCGGCGGAACAGATACGCAGTATTTT. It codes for CAISESGGGTDTQYF.

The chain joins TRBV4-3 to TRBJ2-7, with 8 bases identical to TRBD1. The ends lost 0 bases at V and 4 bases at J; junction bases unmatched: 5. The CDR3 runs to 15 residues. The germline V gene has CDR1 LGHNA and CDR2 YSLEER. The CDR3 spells CASSQDAGGGYEQYF. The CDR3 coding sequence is TGCGCCAGCAGCCAAGATGCAGGGGGCGGATACGAGCAGTACTTC.

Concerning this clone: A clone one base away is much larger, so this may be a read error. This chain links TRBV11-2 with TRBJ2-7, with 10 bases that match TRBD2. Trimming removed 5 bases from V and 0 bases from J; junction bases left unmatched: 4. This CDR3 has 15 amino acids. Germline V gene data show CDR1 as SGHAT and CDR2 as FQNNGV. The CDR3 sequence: CASSTPSGSSYEQYF. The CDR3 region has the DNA TGTGCCAGCAGCACCCCTAGCGGGAGCTCCTACGAGCAGTACTTC. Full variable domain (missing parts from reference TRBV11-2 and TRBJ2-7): EAGVAQSPRYKIIEKRQSVAFWCNPISGHATLYWYQQILGQGPKLLIQFQNNGVVDDSQLPKDRFSAERLKGVDSTLKIQPAKLEDSAVYLCASSTPSGSSYEQYFGPGTRLTVT.

CDR3 in amino acids: CASSPRREKLFF. The CDR3 DNA reads as TGTGCCAGCAGCCCAAGACGTGAAAAACTGTTTTTT. The J gene is TRBJ1-4, the V gene TRBV11-2; D call uncertain. The CDR3 spans 12 residues. The germline V gene has CDR1 SGHAT and CDR2 FQNNGV. Trimming removed 5 bases at V and 7 bases at J, with 8 bases between.

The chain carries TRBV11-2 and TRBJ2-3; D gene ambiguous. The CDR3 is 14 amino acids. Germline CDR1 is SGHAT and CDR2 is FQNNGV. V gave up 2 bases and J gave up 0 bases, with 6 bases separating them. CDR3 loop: CASSLSPSTDTQYF. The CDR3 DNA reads TGTGCCAGCAGCTTATCTCCTAGCACAGATACGCAGTATTTT.

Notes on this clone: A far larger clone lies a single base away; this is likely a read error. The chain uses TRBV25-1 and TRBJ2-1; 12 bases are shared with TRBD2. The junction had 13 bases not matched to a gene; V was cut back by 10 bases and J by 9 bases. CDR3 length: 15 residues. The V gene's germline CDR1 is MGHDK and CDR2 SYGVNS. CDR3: CANGLTSGSGGEQFF. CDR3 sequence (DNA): TGTGCCAACGGTTTGACTAGCGGGAGTGGCGGTGAGCAGTTCTTC. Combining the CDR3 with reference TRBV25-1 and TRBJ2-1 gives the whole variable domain EADIYQTPRYLVIGTGKKITLECSQTMGHDKMYWYQQDPGMELHLIHYSYGVNSTEKGDLSSESTVSRIRTEHFPLTLESARPSHTSQYLCANGLTSGSGGEQFFGPGTRLTVL.

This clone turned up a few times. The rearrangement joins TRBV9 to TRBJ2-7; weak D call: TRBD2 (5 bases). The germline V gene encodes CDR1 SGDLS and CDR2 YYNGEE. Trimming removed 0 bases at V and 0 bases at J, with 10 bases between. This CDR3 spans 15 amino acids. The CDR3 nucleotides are TGTGCCAGCAGCGTAGGGGCGGGCAGCTCCTACGAGCAGTACTTC. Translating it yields CASSVGAGSSYEQYF.

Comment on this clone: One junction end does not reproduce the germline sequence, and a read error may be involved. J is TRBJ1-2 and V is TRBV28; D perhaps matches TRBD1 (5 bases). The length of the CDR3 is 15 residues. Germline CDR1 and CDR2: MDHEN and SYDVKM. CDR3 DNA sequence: TGTGCCAGCAGTTTCGAAGGGGCCCCCTACTATGACTACACCTTC. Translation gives CASSFEGAPYYDYTF.

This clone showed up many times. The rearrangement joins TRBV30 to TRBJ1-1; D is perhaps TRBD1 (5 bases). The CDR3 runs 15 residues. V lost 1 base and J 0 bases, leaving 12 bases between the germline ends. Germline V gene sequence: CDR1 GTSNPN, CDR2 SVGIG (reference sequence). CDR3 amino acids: CAWSGGVWVNTEAFF. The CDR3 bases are TGTGCCTGGAGTGGGGGGGTTTGGGTGAACACTGAAGCTTTCTTT.

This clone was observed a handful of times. In nucleotides, the CDR3 is TGTGCCAGCTCCGAAAACAGGGAGACTGAGCAGTTCTTC. Its translation is CASSENRETEQFF. The chain links TRBV18 to TRBJ2-1; maybe TRBD1 (6 bases). Trimming removed 6 bases at V and 9 bases at J, with 15 bases between. CDR3 length equals 13 residues. From germline, CDR1 is KGHSH and CDR2 LQKENI.

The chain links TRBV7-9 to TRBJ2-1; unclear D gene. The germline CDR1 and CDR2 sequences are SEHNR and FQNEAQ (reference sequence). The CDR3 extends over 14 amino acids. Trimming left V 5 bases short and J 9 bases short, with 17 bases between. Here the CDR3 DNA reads TGTGCCAGCAGCCCGGGTCCTAGTTTAAGTGAGCAGTTCTTC. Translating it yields CASSPGPSLSEQFF.

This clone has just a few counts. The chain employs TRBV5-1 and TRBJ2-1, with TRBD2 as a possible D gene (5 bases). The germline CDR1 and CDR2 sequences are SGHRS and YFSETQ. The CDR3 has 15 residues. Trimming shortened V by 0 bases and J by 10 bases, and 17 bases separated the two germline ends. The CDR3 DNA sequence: TGCGCCAGCAGCTTGGGACTCCCCGGGAATGCGGAGCAGTTCTTC. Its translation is CASSLGLPGNAEQFF.

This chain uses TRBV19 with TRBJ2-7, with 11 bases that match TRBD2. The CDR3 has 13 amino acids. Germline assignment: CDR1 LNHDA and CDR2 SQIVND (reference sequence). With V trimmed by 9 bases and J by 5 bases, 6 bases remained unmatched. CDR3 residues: CASRDSGRDEQYF. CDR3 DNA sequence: TGTGCCAGCCGTGATAGCGGGAGGGACGAGCAGTACTTC. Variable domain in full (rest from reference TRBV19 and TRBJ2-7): DGGITQSPKYLFRKEGQNVTLSCEQNLNHDAMYWYRQDPGQGLRLIYYSQIVNDFQKGDIAEGYSVSREKKESFPLTVTSAQKNPTAFYLCASRDSGRDEQYFGPGTRLTVT.

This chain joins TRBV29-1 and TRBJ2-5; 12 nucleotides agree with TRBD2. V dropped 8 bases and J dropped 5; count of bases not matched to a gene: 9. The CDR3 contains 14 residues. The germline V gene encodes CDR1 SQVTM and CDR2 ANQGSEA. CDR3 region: CSTRLAGAGETQYF. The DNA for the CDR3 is TGCAGCACCCGACTAGCGGGAGCGGGGGAGACCCAGTACTTC.

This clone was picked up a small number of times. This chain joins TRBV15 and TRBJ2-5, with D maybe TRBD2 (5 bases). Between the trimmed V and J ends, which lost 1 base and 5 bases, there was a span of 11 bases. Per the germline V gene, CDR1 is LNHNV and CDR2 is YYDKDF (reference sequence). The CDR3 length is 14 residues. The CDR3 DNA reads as TGTGCCACCAGCAGAGGGACTGCCCTGGAGACCCAGTACTTC. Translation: CATSRGTALETQYF.

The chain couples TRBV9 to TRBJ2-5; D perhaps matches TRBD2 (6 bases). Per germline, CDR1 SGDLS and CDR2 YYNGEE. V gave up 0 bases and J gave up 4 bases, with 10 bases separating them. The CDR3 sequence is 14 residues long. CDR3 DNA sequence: TGTGCCAGCAGCGTAGTGGCGGAGGGAGAGACCCAGTACTTC. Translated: CASSVVAEGETQYF. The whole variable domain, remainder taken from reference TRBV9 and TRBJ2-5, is DSGVTQTPKHLITATGQRVTLRCSPRSGDLSVYWYQQSLDQGLQFLIQYYNGEERAKGNILERFSAQQFPDLHSELNLSSLELGDSALYFCASSVVAEGETQYFGPGTRLLVL.

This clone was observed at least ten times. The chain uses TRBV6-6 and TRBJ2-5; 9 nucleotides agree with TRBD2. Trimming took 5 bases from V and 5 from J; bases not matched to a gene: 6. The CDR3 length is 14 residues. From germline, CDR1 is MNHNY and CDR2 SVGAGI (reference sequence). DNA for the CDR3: TGTGCCAGCAGTGGGGCTAGCGGGATGGAGACCCAGTACTTC. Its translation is CASSGASGMETQYF.

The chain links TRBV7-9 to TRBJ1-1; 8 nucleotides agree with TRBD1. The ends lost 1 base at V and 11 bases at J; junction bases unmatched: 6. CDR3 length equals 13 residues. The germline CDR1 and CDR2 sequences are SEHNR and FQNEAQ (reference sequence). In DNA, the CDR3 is TGTGCCAGCAGCTTAGTTTCGACAGGGGATGCTTTCTTT. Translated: CASSLVSTGDAFF.

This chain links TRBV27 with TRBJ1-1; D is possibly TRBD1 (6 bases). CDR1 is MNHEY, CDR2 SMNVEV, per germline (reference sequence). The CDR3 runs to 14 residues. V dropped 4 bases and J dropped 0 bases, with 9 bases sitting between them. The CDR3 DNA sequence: TGTGCCAGCAGTTCGGGACAATTGAACACTGAAGCTTTCTTT. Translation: CASSSGQLNTEAFF.